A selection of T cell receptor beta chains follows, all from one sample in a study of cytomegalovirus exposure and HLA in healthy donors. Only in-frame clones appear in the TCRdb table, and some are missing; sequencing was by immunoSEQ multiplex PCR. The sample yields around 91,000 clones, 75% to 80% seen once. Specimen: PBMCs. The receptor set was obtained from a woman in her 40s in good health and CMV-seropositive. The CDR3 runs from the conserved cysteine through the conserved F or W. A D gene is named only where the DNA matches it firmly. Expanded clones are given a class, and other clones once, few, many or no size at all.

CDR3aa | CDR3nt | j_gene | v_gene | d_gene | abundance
CASGRGEGEQYF | TGTGCCAGCGGGCGGGGGGAAGGAGAGCAGTACTTC | TRBJ2-7 | TRBV6-5 | TRBD2 | NA
CASSSSDRWENTEAFF | TGTGCCAGCAGTTCATCCGACAGGTGGGAGAACACTGAAGCTTTCTTT | TRBJ1-1 | TRBV6-6 | NA | NA
CASSSSGTGRQPQHF | TGTGCCAGCAGCTCATCCGGGACAGGGCGCCAGCCCCAGCATTTT | TRBJ1-5 | TRBV7-9 | TRBD1 | NA
CSVEDEGTEKLFF | TGCAGCGTTGAAGACGAGGGAACTGAAAAACTGTTTTTT | TRBJ1-4 | TRBV29-1 | NA | NA
CASSVAGGQASYEQYF | TGTGCCAGCAGCGTAGCCGGGGGACAGGCGTCCTACGAGCAGTACTTC | TRBJ2-7 | TRBV9 | TRBD1 | NA
CASGQGVEQFF | TGTGCCAGCGGACAGGGAGTTGAGCAGTTCTTC | TRBJ2-1 | TRBV27 | TRBD1 | NA
CASSYQYDTGGTQYF | TGCGCCAGCAGCTACCAATACGACACAGGGGGGACCCAGTACTTC | TRBJ2-5 | TRBV5-1 | TRBD1 | NA
CAWSHSQRDYNEQFF | TGTGCCTGGAGCCATTCCCAGCGGGACTACAATGAGCAGTTCTTC | TRBJ2-1 | TRBV30 | TRBD2 | few
CASRDRGANEKLFF | TGTGCCAGCAGGGACAGGGGGGCCAATGAAAAACTGTTTTTT | TRBJ1-4 | TRBV6-5 | TRBD1 | few
CASSLNGADGYTF | TGCGCCAGCAGCTTGAATGGAGCCGATGGCTACACCTTC | TRBJ1-2 | TRBV5-1 | NA | NA
CASSYSGTYEQYF | TGTGCCAGCAGTTACTCGGGCACCTACGAGCAGTACTTC | TRBJ2-7 | TRBV6-5 | NA | NA
CASRSGGRQETQYF | TGTGCCAGCAGGTCGGGAGGGCGTCAAGAGACCCAGTACTTC | TRBJ2-5 | TRBV28 | TRBD2 | NA
CAITEGSGRSSSYNEQFF | TGTGCCATCACCGAAGGTAGCGGGAGGTCTTCCTCCTACAATGAGCAGTTCTTC | TRBJ2-1 | TRBV10-3 | TRBD2 | NA
CASSRGTGYNEQFF | TGTGCCAGCAGTCGCGGGACAGGATACAATGAGCAGTTCTTC | TRBJ2-1 | TRBV6-5 | TRBD1 | NA
CASSPMDSNTGELFF | TGTGCCAGCTCACCAATGGACAGTAACACCGGGGAGCTGTTTTTT | TRBJ2-2 | TRBV18 | NA | NA
CASSLVGSGRVNEQFF | TGCGCCAGCAGCTTGGTCGGTAGCGGGAGAGTGAATGAGCAGTTCTTC | TRBJ2-1 | TRBV5-1 | TRBD2 | NA
CASSLGGMTDTQYF | TGTGCCAGCAGCTTAGGGGGCATGACAGATACGCAGTATTTT | TRBJ2-3 | TRBV7-3 | NA | NA
CASRGTGLNYGYTF | TGTGCCAGCAGAGGGACAGGGCTTAACTATGGCTACACCTTC | TRBJ1-2 | TRBV5-6 | TRBD1 | NA
CASSQTEDRGNQPQHF | TGCGCCAGCAGCCAAACTGAGGACAGGGGGAATCAGCCCCAGCATTTT | TRBJ1-5 | TRBV4-3 | TRBD1 | NA
CASSPGFGEQYF | TGTGCCAGCAGTCCAGGGTTCGGGGAGCAGTACTTC | TRBJ2-7 | TRBV28 | NA | NA
CASKDRGVQTQYF | TGTGCCAGCAAGGACAGGGGTGTTCAGACCCAGTACTTC | TRBJ2-5 | TRBV19 | TRBD1 | NA
CATGLAGGTREQYF | TGTGCCACGGGGCTAGCGGGAGGGACGAGGGAGCAGTACTTC | TRBJ2-7 | TRBV2 | TRBD2 | NA
CASSPGTWGQETQYF | TGTGCCAGCAGCCCCGGGACTTGGGGCCAAGAGACCCAGTACTTC | TRBJ2-5 | TRBV28 | NA | few
CASSWGTGQPNTEAFF | TGTGCCAGCAGCTGGGGGACAGGGCAACCGAACACTGAAGCTTTCTTT | TRBJ1-1 | TRBV5-6 | TRBD1 | few
CASQLTSTNEKLFF | TGCGCCAGCCAACTGACATCAACTAATGAAAAACTGTTTTTT | TRBJ1-4 | TRBV5-1 | NA | NA
CASAGQPGDTQYF | TGTGCCAGCGCTGGACAGCCCGGGGATACGCAGTATTTT | TRBJ2-3 | TRBV27 | NA | NA
CASSLGGANTEAFF | TGTGCCAGCAGCTTAGGGGGAGCCAACACTGAAGCTTTCTTT | TRBJ1-1 | TRBV13 | NA | NA
CASSQVGRDWEQFF | TGCGCCAGCAGCCAAGTCGGTCGGGACTGGGAGCAGTTCTTC | TRBJ2-1 | TRBV4-3 | NA | many
CSVVRVSYNEQFF | TGCAGCGTTGTTCGGGTTTCCTACAATGAGCAGTTCTTC | TRBJ2-1 | TRBV29-1 | NA | NA
CASSLASPYNEQFF | TGTGCCAGCAGCTTAGCGAGTCCTTACAATGAGCAGTTCTTC | TRBJ2-1 | TRBV7-9 | NA | NA
CASGTSPNTGELFF | TGTGCCAGCGGGACATCTCCGAACACCGGGGAGCTGTTTTTT | TRBJ2-2 | TRBV6-4 | NA | NA
CASSWAGGYTF | TGTGCCAGCAGCTGGGCTGGGGGCTACACCTTC | TRBJ1-2 | TRBV5-6 | NA | few
CASSFYGDGTEAFF | TGTGCCAGCAGCTTTTACGGGGATGGGACTGAAGCTTTCTTT | TRBJ1-1 | TRBV7-9 | NA | NA
CASSELTGTQYEQYF | TGTGCCAGCAGTGAATTGACAGGGACCCAGTACGAGCAGTACTTC | TRBJ2-7 | TRBV25-1 | TRBD1 | NA
CASRLREATEAFF | TGTGCCAGCAGACTCAGGGAAGCCACTGAAGCTTTCTTT | TRBJ1-1 | TRBV2 | NA | NA
CASSFQTEVKPQHF | TGTGCCAGTAGTTTTCAGACAGAGGTGAAGCCCCAGCATTTT | TRBJ1-5 | TRBV19 | NA | NA
CASSAGTSLYEQYF | TGTGCCAGCAGCGCCGGGACTAGTCTTTACGAGCAGTACTTC | TRBJ2-7 | TRBV5-4 | TRBD2 | NA
CASSQEGLAGITGELFF | TGTGCCAGCAGCCAAGAAGGGCTAGCGGGAATCACCGGGGAGCTGTTTTTT | TRBJ2-2 | TRBV4-2 | TRBD2 | NA
CASKTQGPTDTQYF | TGTGCCAGCAAAACCCAGGGTCCCACAGATACGCAGTATTTT | TRBJ2-3 | TRBV7-8 | NA | few
CSVEGGIKSFF | TGCAGCGTTGAAGGCGGGATAAAGTCGTTCTTC | TRBJ2-1 | TRBV29-1 | NA | NA
CASSFLTGGIGETQYF | TGTGCCAGCAGCTTTTTGACAGGGGGCATCGGAGAGACCCAGTACTTC | TRBJ2-5 | TRBV5-6 | TRBD1 | NA
CATAGALGNDQPQHF | TGTGCCACCGCAGGGGCCCTTGGAAATGATCAGCCCCAGCATTTT | TRBJ1-5 | TRBV6-6 | NA | many
CASSGGAGGASNTEAFF | TGTGCCAGCAGCGGGGGGGCAGGGGGCGCCTCAAACACTGAAGCTTTCTTT | TRBJ1-1 | TRBV7-9 | TRBD1 | few
CASRPWGGEIYEQYF | TGTGCCAGCAGGCCTTGGGGGGGCGAAATCTACGAGCAGTACTTC | TRBJ2-7 | TRBV6-5 | NA | NA
CASSPGTGLYTF | TGTGCCAGCAGTCCCGGGACAGGTCTCTACACCTTC | TRBJ1-2 | TRBV6-5 | TRBD1 | NA
CASSPQLAGTYNEQFF | TGTGCCAGCTCACCACAACTAGCGGGGACCTACAATGAGCAGTTCTTC | TRBJ2-1 | TRBV18 | TRBD2 | once
CAYGGGTQYF | TGTGCCTATGGCGGAGGAACCCAGTACTTC | TRBJ2-5 | TRBV30 | NA | once
CASSLWEGLADNEQFF | TGTGCCAGCAGCCTCTGGGAGGGGCTAGCGGACAATGAGCAGTTCTTC | TRBJ2-1 | TRBV27 | TRBD2 | NA
CASSSPQGWETQYF | TGTGCCAGCAGCTCACCTCAGGGGTGGGAGACCCAGTACTTC | TRBJ2-5 | TRBV5-4 | NA | NA
CASSKGLAESNEQFF | TGTGCCAGCAGCAAGGGACTAGCGGAGAGCAATGAGCAGTTCTTC | TRBJ2-1 | TRBV5-4 | TRBD2 | few
CASSGQYDQPQHF | TGTGCCAGCAGCGGTCAGTACGATCAGCCCCAGCATTTT | TRBJ1-5 | TRBV7-9 | NA | few